The rows below give T cell receptor beta chains drawn from one sample of a study of shared clonotypes between healthy human individuals. Some clones are missing from TCRdb's copy, which holds only in-frame ones; the method was immunoSEQ multiplex PCR. The sample has hundreds of thousands of clones, under 80% seen once. The sample consisted of memory CD4+ T cells sorted from blood. The receptors shown here come from a woman aged 30 to 39 in good health. The CDR3 runs from the conserved cysteine through the conserved F or W. The D gene is left open where the match is weak.

TRBV28	NA	CASSLGGLSTDTQYF
TRBV18	TRBD2	CASSSQGLGRDEQFF
TRBV28	TRBD2	CASSGLGGGRGHTDTQYF
TRBV2	NA	CASSKQGAANTGELFF
TRBV7-3	NA	CASSFARNEQYF
TRBV29-1	NA	CSGEQGGTDTQYF
TRBV5-1	NA	CASSLAQAERGVGGANVLTF
TRBV2	NA	CASSAAYEQFF
TRBV25-1	NA	CASSGGTHQETQYF
TRBV2	TRBD1	CASSVGRGLSGANVLTF
TRBV19	NA	CASSTRPGGLISGANVLTF
TRBV6-5	NA	CASSYSVTFTDTQYF
TRBV27	TRBD1	CASSTDRERGGYTF
TRBV5-1	NA	CASSSVAGRDTIYF
TRBV7-7	NA	CASSLNIGQETQYF
TRBV10-1	NA	CASSATYTGELFF
TRBV29-1	TRBD2	CSVGPSGNTGELFF
TRBV5-1	NA	CASSLARVGAEQFF
TRBV13	TRBD2	CASRLAGGPNEQYF
TRBV27	NA	CASSLNSGRYQETQYF
TRBV5-1	NA	CASSLDSTNEKLFF
TRBV2	NA	CASSGTAAGELFF
TRBV6-6	TRBD2	CASTLMGLAGHNEQFF
TRBV30	NA	CAWSGQLANYGYTF
TRBV27	NA	CASSLSQGYEQYF
TRBV2	NA	CASCGDGRNEQFF
TRBV11-2	NA	CASSLQGGVGELFF
TRBV29-1	TRBD2	CSVQRDRPAGELFF
TRBV10-3	TRBD2	CANGLANEQFF
TRBV19	NA	CASSMGDSNQPQHF
TRBV19	NA	CASSIDRGDTQYF
TRBV5-1	TRBD1	CASSLVAGGGTGELFF
TRBV28	TRBD2	CASRAVGTSSSYEQYF
TRBV19	NA	CASSMTGNQPQHF
TRBV5-1	TRBD2	CASSPGLAGFTGELFF